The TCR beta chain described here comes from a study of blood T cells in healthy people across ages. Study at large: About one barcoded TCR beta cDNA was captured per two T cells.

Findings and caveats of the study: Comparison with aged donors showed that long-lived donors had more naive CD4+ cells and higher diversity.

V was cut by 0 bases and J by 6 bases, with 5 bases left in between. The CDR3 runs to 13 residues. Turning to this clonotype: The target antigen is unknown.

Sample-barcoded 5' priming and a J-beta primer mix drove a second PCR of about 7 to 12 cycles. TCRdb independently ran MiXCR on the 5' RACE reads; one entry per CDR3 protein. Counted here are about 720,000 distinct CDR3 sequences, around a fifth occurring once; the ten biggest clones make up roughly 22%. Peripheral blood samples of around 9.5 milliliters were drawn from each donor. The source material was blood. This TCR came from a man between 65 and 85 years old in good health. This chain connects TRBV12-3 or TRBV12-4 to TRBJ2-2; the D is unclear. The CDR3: CASSLALSGELFF. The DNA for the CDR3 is TGTGCCAGCAGTTTAGCGTTGTCCGGGGAGCTGTTTTTT.